The T cell receptor (beta chain) described here comes from a study of cytomegalovirus exposure and HLA in healthy donors. Study-wide results and caveats: Despite most TCR sequences being rare, some public TCRs occurred in many donors. Looking again later, the authors saw that most CMV-associated TCR beta chains seemed HLA-restricted. Follow-up analysis seemed to connect common viral pathogens with several of the most significant clusters identified.

Vbeta (60) and Jbeta (13) primers were used in the PCR. Sequencing was performed with immunoSEQ multiplex PCR; in TCRdb, only in-frame clones are kept and a portion is missing. The sample yields about 120,000 clones, roughly 80% seen once. Trimming removed 0 bases from V and 5 bases from J; junction bases left unmatched: 6. The CDR3 covers 15 residues. The germline CDR1 and CDR2 sequences are SGHRS and YFSETQ. Notes on this clone: Its target is not known.

Material for sequencing was PBMCs. This TCR was sampled from a man over 45 in good health and CMV-seropositive. The chain carries TRBV5-1 and TRBJ2-5, with 8 positions matching TRBD1. The CDR3 region is CASSLVGQGRETQYF. CDR3 DNA sequence: TGCGCCAGCAGCTTGGTAGGACAGGGTCGGGAGACCCAGTACTTC.